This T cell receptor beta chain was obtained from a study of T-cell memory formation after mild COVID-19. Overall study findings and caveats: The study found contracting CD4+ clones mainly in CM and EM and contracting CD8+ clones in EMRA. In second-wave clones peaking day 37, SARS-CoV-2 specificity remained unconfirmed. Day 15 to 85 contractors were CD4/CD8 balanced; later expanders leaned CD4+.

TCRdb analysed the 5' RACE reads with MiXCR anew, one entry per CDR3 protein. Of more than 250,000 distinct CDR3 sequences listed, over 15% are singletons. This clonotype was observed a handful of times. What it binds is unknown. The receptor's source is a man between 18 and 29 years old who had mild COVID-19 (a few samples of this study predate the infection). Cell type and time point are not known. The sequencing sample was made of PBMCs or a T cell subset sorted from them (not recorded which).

CDR3: CASSSLGRYTF. The CDR3 DNA reads TGTGCCAGCAGCTCCCTCGGTCGCTACACCTTC. This sequence joins TRBV12-3 or TRBV12-4 and TRBJ1-2; D not certain. The CDR3 is made up of 11 amino acids. The V end lost 6 bases, the J end lost 9 bases, and 11 bases lay between the germline ends.